This TCR beta chain was sequenced for a study of shared clonotypes between healthy human individuals. Notes on the study in general: Owing to a small donor count, the genetic and exposure-history diversity represented was limited.

Unsorted PBMC samples were amplified in replicate PCRs containing roughly 290 ng DNA, 30,000 to 35,000 T cell genomes. TCRdb's copy holds only in-frame clones and misses some; the assay was immunoSEQ multiplex PCR. Among roughly 95,000 clones, roughly 50% were seen once, and the ten largest hold about 16%. As regards this clone: No antigen is known for it.

This clonotype was obtained from a woman aged 35 to 49 in good health. Some clones in this sample may be carry-over from other donors' samples. What was sequenced was PBMCs.

CDR3 nucleotide sequence: TGCAGTGCTCATATAGGATATGAGCAGTTCTTC. Protein sequence: CSAHIGYEQFF. The chain carries TRBV20-1 and TRBJ2-1; unclear D gene. CDR3 size: 11 residues. Germline V gene sequence: CDR1 DFQATT, CDR2 SNEGSKA (reference sequence). Trimming removed 5 bases at V and 8 bases at J, with 10 bases between.